The text below deals with one T cell receptor beta chain. The antigen remains undetermined. CDR1 is WNHNN, CDR2 SYGVQD, per germline (reference sequence). V gave up 3 bases and J gave up 7 bases; unmatched junction bases: 11. The CDR3 is 16 residues long. This sample was taken from a study of shared clonotypes between healthy human individuals. Study background: The donor group consisted of two women and a few men, aged 18 to 49.

Findings and limits, study-wide: Approximately 5% was the fraction of naive CD4 clonotypes found shared across several donors.

Sequencing used immunoSEQ multiplex PCR; TCRdb keeps in-frame clones, though not all of them. The data show about 1 million clones, about 75% seen once. The TCR originated in a man aged 18 to 29 in good health. V is TRBV10-1 and J is TRBJ2-1, with 8 positions matching TRBD2. The sequencing input was memory CD4+ T cells sorted from blood. Indicated subset: CD45RA-negative fraction. CDR3 residues: CASSDPSGSRKNEQFF. The CDR3 nucleotides read TGCGCCAGCAGTGATCCCAGCGGGAGTAGGAAGAATGAGCAGTTCTTC.